One and the same sample provided the 18 T cell receptor beta chains below, sequenced in a study of human T cells and chemical hapten exposure. Time point in this sample: patch test 1, 2 weeks after DPC sensitization. Specified treatment: therapeutic diphenylcyclopropenone sensitization with weekly scalp DPC. TCRdb called the RACE reads again in MiXCR, with one record for every CDR3 protein. Of tens of thousands of distinct CDR3 sequences in the sample, around 30% were seen once. The starting material was whole blood, obtained in connection with sensitization to the hapten diphenylcyclopropenone (DPC). The receptors originated from a man aged 35-49 years with alopecia areata. Some clones in this sample may be carry-over from other donors' samples.

This clonotype was observed at least ten times. The chain joins TRBV2 to TRBJ2-2; tentative D call: TRBD1 (6 bases). Per the germline V gene, CDR1 is SNHLY and CDR2 is FYNNEI. The V and J ends lost 6 bases and 4 bases respectively, with 12 bases between them. The CDR3 runs 14 residues. CDR3 nucleotide sequence: TGTGCCAGCAGGCCCAGGACAGTCACCGGGGAGCTGTTTTTT. It codes for CASRPRTVTGELFF.

CDR3 bases: TGTGCCAGCAGTTCCGGGACAGGCCTGGCTGGGGCCAACGTCCTGACTTTC. It yields the protein CASSSGTGLAGANVLTF. The V gene is TRBV28, the J gene TRBJ2-6, with TRBD1 matching over 8 bases. The CDR3 length is 17 residues. The V and J ends lost 4 bases and 2 bases, in that order; junction bases with no gene match: 7. CDR1 and CDR2 (germline): MDHEN, SYDVKM.

The chain recombines TRBV7-2 with TRBJ2-1; maybe TRBD1 (5 bases). The CDR3 sequence is 15 residues long. Germline lookup yields CDR1 SGHTA and CDR2 FQGNSA. Between the trimmed V and J ends, which lost 5 bases and 1 base, there was a span of 12 bases. Here the CDR3 reads CASSRPRVSYNEQFF. CDR3 bases: TGTGCCAGCAGCCGTCCCAGGGTTTCCTACAATGAGCAGTTCTTC.

This chain links TRBV20-1 with TRBJ2-7, with 7 bases that match TRBD2. Germline loops: CDR1 DFQATT, CDR2 SNEGSKA (reference sequence). The CDR3 runs 17 residues. Unmatched junction bases numbered 15, after V lost 3 bases and J lost 1 base. In DNA form, the CDR3 reads TGCAGTGCTAGGGTTCCTAGCGGCCTATTAAGGTCCTACGAGCAGTACTTC. This translates into CSARVPSGLLRSYEQYF.

The rearrangement joins TRBV6-1 to TRBJ2-7; 13 nucleotides line up with TRBD2. The V segment lost 7 bases and the J segment 6 bases; nucleotides outside the gene matches: 18. The germline V gene encodes CDR1 MNHNS and CDR2 SASEGT. The CDR3 covers 18 residues. The CDR3: CASTERTSGSPYRGEQYF. The CDR3 DNA follows: TGTGCCAGCACCGAAAGGACTAGCGGGAGCCCCTACCGGGGCGAGCAGTACTTC.

V usage is TRBV18 and J usage is TRBJ1-3; D ambiguous. Germline-derived CDR1 and CDR2 are KGHSH and LQKENI. This CDR3 contains 16 residues. The ends were cut back, 4 bases at V and 0 bases at J, with 13 bases in the middle. The CDR3 protein is CASSLRSPGSGNTIYF. The CDR3 DNA follows: TGTGCCAGCTCACTGCGGAGTCCGGGCTCTGGAAACACCATATATTTT.

The V gene is TRBV7-3, the J gene TRBJ2-1; 9 positions match TRBD2. Germline loops: CDR1 SGHTA, CDR2 FQGTGA. Losses at the gene ends were 4 bases for V and 7 bases for J; bases not matched to a gene: 11. The CDR3 has 16 residues. CDR3 loop: CASSWGPAAGGNEQFF. The DNA for the CDR3 is TGTGCCAGCAGCTGGGGCCCCGCGGCGGGAGGGAATGAGCAGTTCTTC.

This chain links TRBV5-4 with TRBJ2-7, with D hard to call. Germline-derived CDR1 and CDR2 are SGHNT and YYREEE (reference sequence). CDR3 length equals 13 residues. V was cut by 3 bases and J by 4 bases, with 11 bases left in between. The CDR3: CASSSPPRYEQYF. The CDR3 DNA reads as TGTGCCAGCAGCTCCCCCCCCAGGTACGAGCAGTACTTC.

The V and J genes are TRBV28 and TRBJ1-2; perhaps TRBD1 as D (5 bases). There are 15 residues in the CDR3. Trimming shortened V by 10 bases and J by 5 bases, and 23 bases separated the two germline ends. The germline CDR1 and CDR2 sequences are MDHEN and SYDVKM. CDR3 in amino acids: CATQDPRGGTYGYTF. As DNA, the CDR3 is TGTGCCACGCAGGACCCCCGCGGGGGGACTTATGGCTACACCTTC.

J is TRBJ2-7 and V is TRBV5-1; possibly TRBD1 for D (6 bases). Trimming stripped 5 bases from V and 0 bases from J, with 12 bases between. Germline assignment: CDR1 SGHRS and CDR2 YFSETQ. The CDR3 is made up of 14 amino acids. DNA for the CDR3: TGCGCCAGCAGGCCGACAGGAAGCTCCTACGAGCAGTACTTC. This translates into CASRPTGSSYEQYF.

The chain combines TRBV12-3 or TRBV12-4 with TRBJ2-2; the D is unclear. V lost 5 bases and J 2 bases, leaving 12 bases between the germline ends. The CDR3 runs to 15 residues. CDR3: CASSPSWGNTGELFF. The CDR3 DNA reads as TGTGCCAGCAGTCCTTCCTGGGGAAACACCGGGGAGCTGTTTTTT.

This clonotype was seen repeatedly, ten times or more. The chain is built from TRBV27 and TRBJ2-7; possibly TRBD2 for D (5 bases). The CDR3 extends over 13 amino acids. V lost 6 bases, J lost 2 bases, and 11 bases lay in between. Germline-derived CDR1 and CDR2 are MNHEY and SMNVEV (reference sequence). CDR3 region: CASRPHGAYEQYF. CDR3 sequence (DNA): TGTGCCAGCAGGCCGCACGGGGCCTACGAGCAGTACTTC.

This clonotype is categorized as medium-sized. V gene TRBV6-5 combines with J gene TRBJ2-6, with D hard to call. Germline CDR1 MNHEY, CDR2 SVGAGI. The CDR3 consists of 16 residues. V was trimmed by 2 bases and J by 4 bases, leaving 12 bases between them. CDR3 sequence reads: CASSYRTPTGANVLTF. Written as DNA, the CDR3 is TGTGCCAGCAGTTACCGGACCCCTACCGGGGCCAACGTCCTGACTTTC.

This clonotype was picked up many times. The gene calls are TRBV20-1 and TRBJ1-6; 9 nucleotides agree with TRBD1. This CDR3 is 15 amino acids long. With V trimmed by 5 bases and J by 4 bases, 6 bases remained unmatched. Germline V gene data show CDR1 as DFQATT and CDR2 as SNEGSKA (reference sequence). CDR3 sequence reads: CSASGTGKYNSPLHF. The CDR3, as DNA: TGCAGTGCTTCCGGGACAGGGAAGTATAATTCACCCCTCCACTTT.

In this sample, this clonotype turned up a few times. This chain links TRBV28 with TRBJ2-7; no reliable D call. The CDR3 spans 13 residues. Trimming shortened V by 3 bases and J by 3 bases, and 9 bases separated the two germline ends. Germline V CDR1 and CDR2: MDHEN, SYDVKM. CDR3 sequence (DNA): TGTGCCAGCAGTTTCGTAGATCGCTACGAGCAGTACTTC. Its translation is CASSFVDRYEQYF.

The chain couples TRBV28 to TRBJ2-5, with unresolved D. V lost 5 bases and J 5 bases, leaving 15 bases between the germline ends. This CDR3 spans 14 amino acids. Germline V gene sequence: CDR1 MDHEN, CDR2 SYDVKM. Written as DNA, the CDR3 is TGTGCCAGCAGTCCCCTGCGGCCCGTTGAGACCCAGTACTTC. Its protein product is CASSPLRPVETQYF.

The J gene is TRBJ2-3, the V gene TRBV6-4; 8 bases align to TRBD2. The CDR3 sequence is 15 residues long. The V segment lost 3 bases and the J segment 5 bases; nucleotides outside the gene matches: 7. Per germline, CDR1 MRHNA and CDR2 SNTAGT. Here the CDR3 reads CASSEAAGAVDTQYF. DNA for the CDR3: TGTGCCAGCAGTGAGGCAGCGGGAGCGGTAGATACGCAGTATTTT.

The chain is built from TRBV28 and TRBJ1-1, with D possibly matching TRBD1 (6 bases). The CDR3 covers 16 residues. Trimming pared 6 bases from V and 10 bases from J, leaving 27 bases between. Germline assignment: CDR1 MDHEN and CDR2 SYDVKM. The CDR3 is CASRPSMGATVSGAFF. CDR3 nucleotides: TGTGCCAGCAGGCCCTCCATGGGGGCGACGGTGTCTGGAGCTTTCTTT. The full variable domain, rest sourced from reference TRBV28 and TRBJ1-1, is DVKVTQSSRYLVKRTGEKVFLECVQDMDHENMFWYRQDPGLGLRLIYFSYDVKMKEKGDIPEGYSVSREKKERFSLILESASTNQTSMYLCASRPSMGATVSGAFFGQGTRLTVV.